The rows below give T cell receptor beta chains drawn from one sample of a study of shared clonotypes between healthy human individuals. The repertoire was sequenced with immunoSEQ multiplex PCR; TCRdb's copy has only in-frame clones and lacks some. The sample shows approximately 110,000 clones, less than 75% of them seen only once. Sequenced input: memory CD8+ T cells sorted from blood. These receptors were collected from a woman in her thirties in good health. Each CDR3 is given with its conserved first and last residue. The D gene is left open where the match is weak. Expanded clones get a size class; other rows say once, few or many, or leave the size out.

d_gene,j_gene,abundance,v_gene,CDR3nt,CDR3aa
.,TRBJ2-7,few,TRBV4-2,TGTGCCAGCGGGTTTGGGGGCCTGGCGGAGGGGGACGAGCAGTACTTC,CASGFGGLAEGDEQYF
TRBD1,TRBJ1-2,many,TRBV10-3,TGTGCTATCGGGTGGGGACAGGGCGATAACTATGGCTACACCTTC,CAIGWGQGDNYGYTF
.,TRBJ1-2,.,TRBV5-6,TGTGCCAGCTGCCTTTTGGACAGCTATGGCTACACCTTC,CASCLLDSYGYTF
.,TRBJ1-1,many,TRBV6-1,TGTGCCAGCAGTGAAGCGCATGGGAGAGGGGGCACTGAAGCTTTCTTT,CASSEAHGRGGTEAFF
TRBD1,TRBJ1-2,.,TRBV9,TGTGCCAGCAGCGCTCGACAGGGGCGGACGGCGAACTATGGCTACACCTTC,CASSARQGRTANYGYTF
TRBD2,TRBJ2-5,.,TRBV6-1,TGTGCCAGCAGTGAAGTGGTAGCGGGAGGGCCGGGGAAAGAGACCCAGTACTTC,CASSEVVAGGPGKETQYF
.,TRBJ2-5,few,TRBV2,TGTGCCAGCAGTGAACGCGGGGTACAGGAGACCCAGTACTTC,CASSERGVQETQYF
.,TRBJ2-1,few,TRBV29-1,TGCAGCGTACCAAGAGTCGGTGAGCAGTTCTTC,CSVPRVGEQFF
TRBD2,TRBJ2-7,.,TRBV19,TGTGCCAGTAGTATAGGGGGGACTAGCGGGAGGCAAATCTACGAGCAGTACTTC,CASSIGGTSGRQIYEQYF
TRBD2,TRBJ2-3,few,TRBV4-1,TGCGCCAGCAGCCAGTTTAGCGGGGGAGATACGCAGTATTTT,CASSQFSGGDTQYF
.,TRBJ2-1,few,TRBV21-1,TGTGCCAGCAGCAAATTTTGGGCGGGCCGTCTCAATGAGCAGTTCTTC,CASSKFWAGRLNEQFF
TRBD1,TRBJ2-3,once,TRBV7-2,TGTGCCAGCAGACCACAGGGGGTCGGCACAGATACGCAGTATTTT,CASRPQGVGTDTQYF
.,TRBJ1-2,.,TRBV11-2,TGTGCCAGCAGCCACCTGAGAAGAGCAGGAAGTTATGGCTACACCTTC,CASSHLRRAGSYGYTF
TRBD1,TRBJ2-7,.,TRBV4-1,TGCGCCAGCAGCCACTCTTTGGGGACAGGGGGCTACGAGCAGTACTTC,CASSHSLGTGGYEQYF
.,TRBJ1-5,once,TRBV27,TGTGCCAGCAGTTTAACTTCCAATCAGCCCCAGCATTTT,CASSLTSNQPQHF
.,TRBJ2-5,few,TRBV9,TGTGCCAGCAGCGTAGGCGGGACCCAAGAGACCCAGTACTTC,CASSVGGTQETQYF
.,TRBJ2-1,.,TRBV5-6,TGTGCCAGCAGCTTGAACATGGGGTCCTACAATGAGCAGTTCTTC,CASSLNMGSYNEQFF
.,TRBJ2-7,.,TRBV5-6,TGTGCCAGCAGCTTGGGCAACACCTACGAGCAGTACTTC,CASSLGNTYEQYF
.,TRBJ2-7,.,TRBV6-4,TGTGCCAGCAGTGACTCGGATGAAGGCGAGCAGTACTTC,CASSDSDEGEQYF
.,TRBJ1-1,.,TRBV27,TGTGCCAGCAGTCCTCATGGGGGTTATGCTTTCTTT,CASSPHGGYAFF
.,TRBJ2-7,.,TRBV28,TGTGCCAGCAGTTTATCGCGGTGGGGTCGGGTCGTTTCCTACGAGCAGTACTTC,CASSLSRWGRVVSYEQYF
.,TRBJ2-7,.,TRBV5-1,TGCGCCAGCAGCTTGGACAGCCAAACCCCCTACGAGCAGTACTTC,CASSLDSQTPYEQYF
.,TRBJ2-4,once,TRBV19,TGTGCCAGTAGTATGTCAACAGCCAAAAACATTCAGTACTTC,CASSMSTAKNIQYF
.,TRBJ2-7,many,TRBV19,TGTGCCAGTAGCCGGGACTCCGACCGCGAGCAGTACTTC,CASSRDSDREQYF
TRBD1,TRBJ2-3,.,TRBV6-1,TGTGCCAGCAGCGAAAACAGGGGGCCCACGGATACGCAGTATTTT,CASSENRGPTDTQYF
.,TRBJ2-3,.,TRBV30,TGTGCCTGTGACCGGGATACGCAGTATTTT,CACDRDTQYF
TRBD2,TRBJ2-7,.,TRBV5-1,TGCGCCAGCAGCTTGGTCGGGGGAGGGCCCTACGAGCAGTACTTC,CASSLVGGGPYEQYF
.,TRBJ1-1,.,TRBV29-1,TGCAGCGTTGACTTTGGGGGAGGGCTGAACACTGAAGCTTTCTTT,CSVDFGGGLNTEAFF
TRBD2,TRBJ2-5,.,TRBV5-8,TGTGCCAGCAGCTTGGCGGGACTACCGAAAGAGACCCAGTACTTC,CASSLAGLPKETQYF
.,TRBJ1-6,many,TRBV7-2,TGTGCCAGCAAGCCCGGCGAGTGGCGGCTTAGCTCCTATAATTCACCCCTCCACTTT,CASKPGEWRLSSYNSPLHF
TRBD2,TRBJ2-1,few,TRBV6-1,TGTGCCAGCAGTGAACCCCGGGGCGGGAGCAAGTACTATGAGCAGTTCTTC,CASSEPRGGSKYYEQFF
.,TRBJ1-2,.,TRBV27,TGTGCCAGCAGTTGGGGCGCGGGGGGTATCTATGGCTACACCTTC,CASSWGAGGIYGYTF
.,TRBJ2-3,.,TRBV9,TGTGCCAGCAGCGTAGGGTTCATGCGCGGGACCGAGGCAGATACGCAGTATTTT,CASSVGFMRGTEADTQYF
TRBD1,TRBJ1-1,many,TRBV7-9,TGTGCCAGCAGCTTTAGGCGGGACAGGGAGAGAACTGAAGCTTTCTTT,CASSFRRDRERTEAFF
.,TRBJ1-5,.,TRBV28,TGTGCCAGCAGTCCCGTAGGCTTCAATCAGCCCCAGCATTTT,CASSPVGFNQPQHF
TRBD2,TRBJ2-2,.,TRBV18,TGTGCCAGCTCACCAAGCAGCGGGAGGCCCGACACCGGGGAGCTGTTTTTT,CASSPSSGRPDTGELFF
.,TRBJ1-2,.,TRBV28,TGTGCCAGCAGTTCAGGTTCAGGGGCACGTAACTATGGCTACACCTTC,CASSSGSGARNYGYTF
.,TRBJ1-2,.,TRBV7-2,TGTGCCAGCAGCTTAGCGCCTCGGGCGGACTATGGCTACACCTTC,CASSLAPRADYGYTF
TRBD2,TRBJ2-5,.,TRBV6-6,TGTGCCAGCAGTTACTCGACTAGCGGGGAGACCCAGTACTTC,CASSYSTSGETQYF
TRBD1,TRBJ1-1,.,TRBV2,TGTGCCAGCAGATACGACAGGGGCCGATTTGGGACTGAAGCTTTCTTT,CASRYDRGRFGTEAFF
.,TRBJ2-7,.,TRBV15,TGTGCCACTGGGGGAGCCTTAGACGACGAGCAGTACTTC,CATGGALDDEQYF
TRBD2,TRBJ2-5,few,TRBV6-1,TGTGCCAGCAGTGAGGGTACCCTAGCGGGATTGGTAGAGACCCAGTACTTC,CASSEGTLAGLVETQYF
.,TRBJ2-2,.,TRBV7-8,TGTGCCAGCAGCTTAGCTCGGGAACCCTACACCGGGGAGCTGTTTTTT,CASSLAREPYTGELFF
TRBD2,TRBJ2-7,.,TRBV2,TGTGCCAGCCGTCCGGGGGGTTACGAGCAGTACTTC,CASRPGGYEQYF
TRBD1,TRBJ2-7,.,TRBV14,TGTGCCAGCAGCTACCGGACAGGGTCGGCCTACGAGCAGTACTTC,CASSYRTGSAYEQYF
.,TRBJ2-7,.,TRBV11-2,TGTGCCAGCAGCGCTAGCTCCTACGAGCAGTACTTC,CASSASSYEQYF
.,TRBJ2-4,few,TRBV18,TGTGCCAGCTCACCAAATCGGGACGACCTTTTTTCAGACATTCAGTACTTC,CASSPNRDDLFSDIQYF
.,TRBJ2-2,.,TRBV7-6,TGTGCCAGCAGCTTAGCGCTGTCTAGCGAGCTGTCGAACACCGGGGAGCTGTTTTTT,CASSLALSSELSNTGELFF
.,TRBJ1-3,.,TRBV7-8,TGTGCCAGCAGCCCTGGAAACACCATATATTTT,CASSPGNTIYF